This TCR beta chain is from a study of blood T cell repertoires in COVID-19. In the source study's methods: The authors estimated nucleated cell counts from reference gene primer amplification. Clones were sequenced by immunoSEQ multiplex PCR, and TCRdb holds only the in-frame ones, with some missing. V, J and clone size were drawn from that table, and D and trimming were deduced from the DNA. The sample includes 120,000 to 150,000 clones, approximately 80% seen only once; the top ten take approximately 2.7%. The V and J ends lost 2 bases and 0 bases respectively, with 11 bases between them. The CDR3 spans 15 residues. CDR1 SQVTM and CDR2 ANQGSEA come from the germline V gene.

V gene TRBV29-1 combines with J gene TRBJ2-1; D is possibly TRBD2 (5 bases). This TCR was recovered from a woman in her 40s with active or convalescent COVID-19. Sequenced: peripheral blood. Here the CDR3 reads CSVERLGVSYNEQFF. CDR3 nucleotides: TGCAGCGTTGAAAGACTGGGAGTCTCCTACAATGAGCAGTTCTTC.